This passage covers 28 T cell receptor beta chains from one sample sequenced in a study of OX40 agonist ivuxolimab in advanced cancers. This table comes from immunoSEQ multiplex PCR, and its TCRdb copy is limited to in-frame clones, with some not included. The data show some 60,000 clones, roughly nine tenths seen once. The starting material was CD4+ or CD8+ T cells sorted from blood, obtained in a trial of the OX40 agonist ivuxolimab. Receptors originate from an adult with an advanced solid tumor such as melanoma, head and neck, liver or kidney cancer.

The chain couples TRBV5-1 to TRBJ2-3; no clear D gene. Germline CDR1 reads SGHRS; CDR2 reads YFSETQ. V lost 4 bases to trimming and J lost 0 bases, with 6 bases between them. CDR3 length: 13 amino acids. The CDR3 protein is CASSPGSTDTQYF. The DNA of the CDR3 is TGCGCCAGCAGCCCGGGTAGCACAGATACGCAGTATTTT.

In nucleotides, the CDR3 is TGTGCCAGCAGCCCCCGGACTAGCGGAAACACCGGGGAGCTGTTTTTT. Translated, it gives CASSPRTSGNTGELFF. V usage is TRBV9 and J usage is TRBJ2-2, with TRBD2 matching over 10 bases. The CDR3 loop spans 16 amino acids. The germline gives CDR1 SGDLS, CDR2 YYNGEE. Trimming at V came to 4 bases and at J to 2 bases, leaving 5 bases not matched to a gene. The variable domain in full, completed from reference TRBV9 and TRBJ2-2, reads DSGVTQTPKHLITATGQRVTLRCSPRSGDLSVYWYQQSLDQGLQFLIQYYNGEERAKGNILERFSAQQFPDLHSELNLSSLELGDSALYFCASSPRTSGNTGELFFGEGSRLTVL.

The sample holds one count of this clone. In the same sample, other DNA sequences code for this CDR3. This rearrangement joins TRBV19 to TRBJ1-2, with a tentative D call TRBD1 (6 bases). The CDR3 loop spans 12 amino acids. Looked up from germline, CDR1 is LNHDA and CDR2 is SQIVND (reference sequence). The germline V and J ends were trimmed by 8 bases and 0 bases, with 7 bases remaining between them. CDR3 coding DNA: TGTGCCAGTGGACAGACTAACTATGGCTACACCTTC. This sequence encodes CASGQTNYGYTF.

The chain is built from TRBV5-4 and TRBJ2-3, with D hard to call. The CDR3 contains 14 residues. Germline V gives CDR1 SGHNT, CDR2 YYREEE (reference sequence). Trimming left V 3 bases short and J 0 bases short, with 8 bases between. This chain's CDR3 is CASSSGASTDTQYF. The CDR3 DNA reads TGTGCCAGCAGCTCAGGAGCTAGCACAGATACGCAGTATTTT.

The J gene is TRBJ1-1, the V gene TRBV19; TRBD1 might be the D (5 bases). This CDR3 has 16 residues. CDR1 is LNHDA and CDR2 is SQIVND in the germline V gene (reference sequence). The germline V and J ends were trimmed by 1 base and 0 bases, with 12 bases remaining between them. For the CDR3, the DNA is TGTGCCAGTAGTATAGGGCAGGGACGGATGAACACTGAAGCTTTCTTT. Translating gives CASSIGQGRMNTEAFF.

This chain uses TRBV27 with TRBJ2-3; the D is unclear. Trimming stripped 2 bases from V and 4 bases from J, with 16 bases between. The CDR3 is 16 residues long. Looked up from germline, CDR1 is MNHEY and CDR2 is SMNVEV (reference sequence). The CDR3 sequence is CASSLVSPLRSDTQYF. In nucleotides, the CDR3 is TGTGCCAGCAGTTTAGTTAGTCCTCTACGTTCAGATACGCAGTATTTT.

The V and J genes are TRBV29-1 and TRBJ2-1; 10 positions match TRBD2. This CDR3 is 15 amino acids long. The V and J ends lost 6 bases and 5 bases, in that order; junction bases with no gene match: 10. Germline values: CDR1 SQVTM, CDR2 ANQGSEA. The CDR3 sequence: CSVPRTSGADNEQFF. The CDR3 DNA follows: TGCAGCGTCCCCCGAACTAGCGGGGCCGACAATGAGCAGTTCTTC.

This clone appeared once. The chain recombines TRBV28 with TRBJ1-2; no firm D call. The V end lost 5 bases, the J end lost 4 bases, and 8 bases lay between the germline ends. The CDR3 length is 12 residues. CDR1 and CDR2 from the germline V gene are MDHEN and SYDVKM. The CDR3 nucleotides read TGTGCCAGCAGTAGCATCACCTATGGCTACACCTTC. This codes for CASSSITYGYTF.

V is TRBV10-3 and J is TRBJ2-3, with D unresolved. V lost 2 bases, J lost 5 bases, and 11 bases lay in between. There are 14 residues in the CDR3. CDR1 ENHRY and CDR2 SYGVKD come from the germline V gene. CDR3 sequence: CAISEGLAGDTQYF. CDR3 nucleotide sequence: TGTGCCATCAGTGAGGGGTTAGCCGGAGATACGCAGTATTTT.

This chain joins TRBV5-4 and TRBJ2-1; 9 bases map to TRBD2. After removal of 2 bases from V and 8 bases from J, the junction contained 8 bases not matched to a gene. Germline V CDR1 and CDR2: SGHNT, YYREEE (reference sequence). This CDR3 has 15 residues. CDR3 DNA: TGTGCCAGCAGCTTAGGCCTAGCGGGAATGGATGAGCAGTTCTTC. It yields the protein CASSLGLAGMDEQFF. The full variable domain, completed using reference TRBV5-4 and TRBJ2-1, is ETGVTQSPTHLIKTRGQQVTLRCSSQSGHNTVSWYQQALGQGPQFIFQYYREEENGRGNFPPRFSGLQFPNYSSELNVNALELDDSALYLCASSLGLAGMDEQFFGPGTRLTVL.

V is TRBV7-9 and J is TRBJ2-1, with 8 bases that match TRBD1. Trimming cost V 5 bases and J 8 bases; bases outside gene matches: 14. Germline CDR1 is SEHNR and CDR2 is FQNEAQ (reference sequence). The CDR3 is made up of 16 amino acids. CDR3 DNA: TGTGCCAGCAGCCAGGGGCAGGGGGCCCCTCGGGATGAGCAGTTCTTC. Residues: CASSQGQGAPRDEQFF.

This sequence joins TRBV28 and TRBJ2-1, with TRBD2 identical over 11 bases. Germline trimming cut 6 bases from V and 12 bases from J; bases unmatched to any gene: 16. Per the germline V gene, CDR1 is MDHEN and CDR2 is SYDVKM. The length of the CDR3 is 16 residues. The CDR3 nucleotides read TGTGCCAGCAGCCTCGCGGGGCTAGCGGGAGGTTTGAGGCAGTTCTTC. Residues: CASSLAGLAGGLRQFF.

The rearrangement joins TRBV5-1 to TRBJ1-3; 9 nucleotides line up with TRBD1. The CDR3 extends over 17 amino acids. V shed 4 bases, J shed 5 bases, and the junction held 13 bases outside the gene matches. Looked up from germline, CDR1 is SGHRS and CDR2 is YFSETQ. The DNA of the CDR3 is TGCGCCAGCAGCCCCCTTCGGACAGGGGACTTCAGAAACACCATATATTTT. It codes for CASSPLRTGDFRNTIYF. The entire variable domain, with the rest obtained from reference TRBV5-1 and TRBJ1-3, is as follows: KAGVTQTPRYLIKTRGQQVTLSCSPISGHRSVSWYQQTPGQGLQFLFEYFSETQRNKGNFPGRFSGRQFSNSRSEMNVSTLELGDSALYLCASSPLRTGDFRNTIYFGEGSWLTVV.

The V call is TRBV19, the J call TRBJ2-3, with D possibly called TRBD1 or TRBD2 (7 bases each). Germline CDR1 LNHDA, CDR2 SQIVND (reference sequence). The CDR3 extends over 14 amino acids. The V and J ends lost 4 bases and 3 bases respectively, with 11 bases between them. CDR3 region: CASSTQGGTDTQYF. The CDR3 DNA follows: TGTGCCAGTAGTACCCAGGGGGGGACAGATACGCAGTATTTT.

By proportion, this clone is medium-sized (0.01 to 0.1%). The gene calls are TRBV2 and TRBJ2-7; D is uncertain. V lost 1 base and J lost 3, with 1 base in between. CDR3 length: 11 residues. The germline V gene encodes CDR1 SNHLY and CDR2 FYNNEI. The CDR3, as DNA: TGTGCCAGCAGTGAAGGCTACGAGCAGTACTTC. Amino acids: CASSEGYEQYF.

This chain links TRBV27 with TRBJ1-2; 9 bases match TRBD1. V was clipped by 3 bases and J by 7 bases; unmatched bases: 9. The CDR3 is 15 residues long. Germline V gene data show CDR1 as MNHEY and CDR2 as SMNVEV (reference sequence). CDR3 region: CASSFVGQGGGGYTF. The DNA of the CDR3 is TGTGCCAGCAGTTTTGTGGGACAGGGAGGAGGTGGCTACACCTTC.

The V and J genes are TRBV28 and TRBJ2-4, with a weak D call TRBD1 (6 bases). Between the trimmed V and J ends, which lost 2 bases and 0 bases, there was a span of 11 bases. Germline loops: CDR1 MDHEN, CDR2 SYDVKM. The CDR3 runs 16 residues. The DNA for the CDR3 is TGTGCCAGCAGTTTAGGGGGCAGACTAGCCAAAAACATTCAGTACTTC. This gives the protein CASSLGGRLAKNIQYF.

V and J are TRBV5-1 and TRBJ1-1, with a weak D call TRBD1 (5 bases). V was clipped by 1 base and J by 3 bases, with 7 bases between them. CDR3 length: 13 amino acids. The V gene's germline CDR1 is SGHRS and CDR2 YFSETQ. CDR3 in DNA: TGCGCCAGCAGCTTGACGGGGGACACTGAAGCTTTCTTT. Protein product: CASSLTGDTEAFF.

The V gene is TRBV7-2, the J gene TRBJ2-7, with 9 nucleotides matching TRBD2. After removal of 3 bases from V and 5 bases from J, the junction contained 5 bases not matched to a gene. Germline CDR1 and CDR2: SGHTA and FQGNSA. This CDR3 comprises 14 residues. CDR3 sequence (DNA): TGTGCCAGCAGCTTGCGGGAGGGCCGCCACGAGCAGTACTTC. It is translated as CASSLREGRHEQYF.

On this clone: Other DNA sequences of this sample code for an identical CDR3. This rearrangement joins TRBV7-9 to TRBJ2-7; TRBD2 matches at 8 bases. V was pared by 6 bases and J by 3 bases, with 7 bases of the junction left unmatched. Germline CDR1 and CDR2: SEHNR and FQNEAQ (reference sequence). This CDR3 contains 14 residues. The CDR3 region has the DNA TGTGCCAGCAGTCTCGGACTAGCATTCTACGAGCAGTACTTC. The encoded protein is CASSLGLAFYEQYF.

The chain combines TRBV13 with TRBJ2-7, with D possibly being TRBD2 (6 bases). The germline V gene has CDR1 PRHDT and CDR2 FYEKMQ (reference sequence). CDR3 length equals 12 residues. Trimming cost V 2 bases and J 4 bases, with 6 bases left between them. DNA for the CDR3: TGTGCCAGCAGCTTACGGGGGTACGAGCAGTACTTC. Amino acids: CASSLRGYEQYF.

This chain joins TRBV6-6 and TRBJ2-7; possibly TRBD1 for D (6 bases). Germline V lookup: CDR1 MNHNY, CDR2 SVGAGI (reference sequence). V lost 0 bases, J lost 3 bases, and 9 bases lay in between. CDR3 length: 14 amino acids. DNA of the CDR3: TGTGCCAGCAGTTACTCGACACAGGGCTACGAGCAGTACTTC. It translates to CASSYSTQGYEQYF.

This chain's CDR3 is CASSPGTSGRETDTQYF. For the CDR3, the DNA is TGTGCCAGCAGCCCAGGGACTAGCGGGAGAGAAACAGATACGCAGTATTTT. This chain uses TRBV5-4 with TRBJ2-3; 14 bases are a match to TRBD2. The CDR3 sequence is 17 residues long. Germline V gene data show CDR1 as SGHNT and CDR2 as YYREEE (reference sequence). The ends lost 4 bases at V and 3 bases at J; junction bases unmatched: 7.

The chain couples TRBV29-1 to TRBJ1-2; 10 bases map to TRBD1. Trimming removed 7 bases from V and 4 bases from J; junction bases left unmatched: 6. CDR3 length: 13 residues. CDR1 and CDR2 from the germline V gene are SQVTM and ANQGSEA. CDR3 DNA: TGCAGCGCCGCCCGGACAGGGGGCTATGGCTACACCTTC. Translated: CSAARTGGYGYTF.

This clone was recorded only once. The chain combines TRBV7-2 with TRBJ2-5; D is undetermined. Judging by the DNA end, TRBJ2-7 fits better; the J call may be wrong. Looked up from germline, CDR1 is SGHTA and CDR2 is FQGNSA. CDR3 length: 18 amino acids. CDR3 sequence (DNA): TGTGCCAGCAGCTTAGGGCAGGCCCCTCGGTTCCCAGGCTACGAGCAGTACTTC. Amino acid sequence: CASSLGQAPRFPGYEQYF.

The chain links TRBV7-2 to TRBJ2-1, with unresolved D. The germline V gene has CDR1 SGHTA and CDR2 FQGNSA. The CDR3 sequence is 14 residues long. The V end lost 6 bases, the J end lost 4 bases, and 13 bases lay between the germline ends. The CDR3 DNA is TGTGCCAGCAGTTCTACCCGGGTTTACAATGAGCAGTTCTTC. It translates to CASSSTRVYNEQFF.

The genes are TRBV7-8 and TRBJ1-1; TRBD1 aligns across 8 bases. This CDR3 has 14 residues. The germline V gene encodes CDR1 SGHVS and CDR2 FQNEAQ. V dropped 4 bases and J dropped 11; count of bases not matched to a gene: 12. CDR3 coding DNA: TGTGCCAGCAGCTCCTCCGGACAGGGTAGGGGTGCTTTCTTT. Protein product: CASSSSGQGRGAFF.

V and J are TRBV28 and TRBJ1-4, with D uncertain. The CDR3 length is 14 residues. Trimming removed 5 bases at V and 4 bases at J, with 11 bases between. Germline V gives CDR1 MDHEN, CDR2 SYDVKM. The CDR3 loop reads CASSPDLVNEKLFF. The CDR3, as DNA: TGTGCCAGCAGTCCGGACTTAGTTAATGAAAAACTGTTTTTT.